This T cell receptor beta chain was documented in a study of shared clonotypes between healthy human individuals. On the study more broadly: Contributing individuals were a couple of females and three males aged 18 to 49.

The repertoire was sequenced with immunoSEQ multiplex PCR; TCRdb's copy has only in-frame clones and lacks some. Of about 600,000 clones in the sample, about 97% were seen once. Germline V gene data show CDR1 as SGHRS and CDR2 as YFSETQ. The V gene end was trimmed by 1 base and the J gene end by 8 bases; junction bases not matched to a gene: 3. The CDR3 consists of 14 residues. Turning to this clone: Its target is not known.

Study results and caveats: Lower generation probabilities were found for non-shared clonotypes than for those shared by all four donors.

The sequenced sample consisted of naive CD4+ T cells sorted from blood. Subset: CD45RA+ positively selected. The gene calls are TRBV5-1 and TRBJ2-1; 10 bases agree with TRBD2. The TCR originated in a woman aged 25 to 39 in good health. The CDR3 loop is CASSLTSGTDEQFF. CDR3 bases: TGCGCCAGCAGCTTGACTAGCGGGACCGATGAGCAGTTCTTC.